These T cell receptor beta chains were read from a single sample in a study of Ad26.COV2.S vaccination and SARS-CoV-2 variants. Profiling relied on immunoSEQ multiplex PCR, and the TCRdb table lists in-frame clones only, not all of them. The data hold hundreds of thousands of clones, with around 89% observed a single time. This specimen was peripheral blood, taken in a trial of Ad26.COV2.S vaccine versus placebo. The receptors stem from a person between 18 and 65 years old who received the Ad26.COV2.S COVID-19 vaccine or a placebo. Both conserved end residues are part of each CDR3. D genes are given only for firm matches. Only some rows state a clone size, as once, few, many or a class for expanded clones.

>TRBJ2-2|once|TRBD1|TRBV7-3
CASNTDRGSTGELFF
TGTGCCAGCAACACGGACAGGGGTTCGACCGGGGAGCTGTTTTTT
>TRBJ2-5|few|TRBD2|TRBV11-2
CASSLRASGQETQYF
TGTGCCAGCAGCTTACGGGCTAGCGGTCAAGAGACCCAGTACTTC
>TRBJ2-1|NA|NA|TRBV7-3
CASSLVGEQFF
TGTGCCAGCAGCCTCGTCGGGGAGCAGTTCTTC
>TRBJ2-7|NA|NA|TRBV7-9
CASSLFVEQYF
TGTGCCAGCAGCCTCTTTGTGGAGCAGTACTTC
>TRBJ1-4|once|TRBD1|TRBV19
CASKAQGALRGQEKLFF
TGTGCCAGTAAGGCGCAGGGGGCCTTGCGGGGGCAGGAAAAACTGTTTTTT
>TRBJ1-1|NA|TRBD1|TRBV30
CAWSDGQGAFVGNTEAFF
TGTGCCTGGAGCGACGGACAGGGGGCGTTTGTGGGGAACACTGAAGCTTTCTTT
>TRBJ1-6|NA|NA|TRBV4-3
CASSPLPQIGRFYNSPLHF
TGCGCCAGCAGCCCCCTGCCCCAAATTGGCAGGTTTTATAATTCACCCCTCCACTTT
>TRBJ2-7|NA|NA|TRBV5-1
CASSLRPRDYEQYF
TGCGCCAGCAGCTTGCGTCCCAGGGATTACGAGCAGTACTTC
>TRBJ2-1|few|TRBD2|TRBV6-5
CASPEADGGGNEQFF
TGTGCCAGCCCTGAGGCGGACGGGGGGGGAAATGAGCAGTTCTTC
>TRBJ2-5|NA|NA|TRBV5-8
CASSTRQEETQYF
TGTGCCAGCAGCACTCGACAGGAAGAGACCCAGTACTTC
>TRBJ2-3|once|NA|TRBV4-3
CASSQDFRPSTDTQYF
TGCGCCAGCAGCCAAGATTTTAGGCCCAGTACAGATACGCAGTATTTT
>TRBJ1-2|NA|NA|TRBV6-5
CASSYSVNYGYTF
TGTGCCAGCAGTTACTCAGTGAACTATGGCTACACCTTC
>TRBJ2-3|NA|NA|TRBV18
CASSPPLKSTDTQYF
TGTGCCAGCTCACCACCCCTGAAGAGCACAGATACGCAGTATTTT
>TRBJ2-3|NA|TRBD2|TRBV3-1/TRBV3-2
CASSQYHGTSGTSTDTQYF
TGTGCCAGCAGCCAATATCACGGGACTAGCGGGACTAGCACAGATACGCAGTATTTT
>TRBJ1-2|NA|TRBD1|TRBV10-3
CAISESVTGRKGYTF
TGTGCCATCAGTGAGTCGGTGACAGGGAGGAAGGGCTACACCTTC
>TRBJ2-7|NA|TRBD2|TRBV19
CASSIRTSGIYEQYF
TGTGCCAGTAGTATAAGGACTAGCGGGATCTACGAGCAGTACTTC
>TRBJ1-1|NA|NA|TRBV28
CASSLVHVTEAFF
TGTGCCAGCAGTTTAGTCCACGTGACTGAAGCTTTCTTT
>TRBJ1-1|NA|TRBD1|TRBV5-4
CASSLDRGGTEAFF
TGTGCCAGCAGCTTGGACAGGGGGGGCACTGAAGCTTTCTTT
>TRBJ1-1|NA|TRBD1|TRBV7-8
CASSLGQGWTEAFF
TGTGCCAGCAGCTTGGGACAGGGATGGACTGAAGCTTTCTTT
>TRBJ1-5|NA|NA|TRBV7-3
CASSQDSTNQPQHF
TGTGCCAGCAGTCAGGACAGCACCAATCAGCCCCAGCATTTT
>TRBJ2-1|NA|TRBD2|TRBV6-4
CASSAGEGGGNEQFF
TGTGCCAGCAGTGCGGGGGAGGGAGGAGGTAATGAGCAGTTCTTC
>TRBJ2-3|NA|TRBD2|TRBV24-1
CATSDPPSGGGTDTQYF
TGTGCCACCAGTGATCCCCCCAGCGGGGGGGGGACAGATACGCAGTATTTT
>TRBJ1-6|NA|NA|TRBV14
CASSQDLGSPLHF
TGTGCCAGCAGCCAAGATTTGGGATCACCCCTCCACTTT
>TRBJ1-3|NA|NA|TRBV7-3
CASSFLGSGNTIYF
TGTGCCAGCAGCTTCCTGGGCTCTGGAAACACCATATATTTT
>TRBJ1-2|NA|TRBD1|TRBV19
CASSSQGAIGYTF
TGTGCCAGTAGTAGCCAGGGGGCAATTGGCTACACCTTC
>TRBJ2-1|NA|NA|TRBV5-8
CASSLHMLSYNEQFF
TGTGCCAGCAGCTTGCATATGCTTTCCTACAATGAGCAGTTCTTC
>TRBJ1-5|once|NA|TRBV19
CASSFDITNQPQHF
TGTGCCAGTAGTTTCGACATAACAAATCAGCCCCAGCATTTT
>TRBJ2-2|once|NA|TRBV30
CAWKNRVIGELFF
TGTGCCTGGAAAAACAGGGTTATCGGGGAGCTGTTTTTT
>TRBJ1-5|NA|NA|TRBV10-1
CASSESLQGSNQPQHF
TGCGCCAGCAGTGAGTCTCTCCAGGGATCTAATCAGCCCCAGCATTTT
>TRBJ2-1|NA|TRBD2|TRBV19
CASRDSGGPPGNEQFF
TGTGCCAGTAGGGATAGCGGGGGGCCCCCGGGTAATGAGCAGTTCTTC
>TRBJ1-6|NA|TRBD1|TRBV30
CAWRWTGSTSPLHF
TGTGCCTGGAGATGGACAGGGTCAACTTCACCCCTCCACTTT
>TRBJ1-3|few|NA|TRBV2
CASTDSTGLSGNTIYF
TGTGCCAGCACTGACTCGACAGGTCTTTCTGGAAACACCATATATTTT
>TRBJ2-1|NA|NA|TRBV7-8
CASSLGRAYSNYNEQFF
TGTGCCAGCAGCTTAGGTAGAGCCTACTCGAACTACAATGAGCAGTTCTTC
>TRBJ2-5|NA|NA|TRBV14
CASSQFIATQYF
TGTGCCAGCAGCCAATTCATAGCGACCCAGTACTTC
>TRBJ2-3|few|NA|TRBV7-9
CASSLMASPGDTQYF
TGTGCCAGCAGCTTAATGGCGAGCCCCGGGGATACGCAGTATTTT
>TRBJ2-7|NA|NA|TRBV7-3
CASSPQFSSYEQYF
TGTGCCAGCAGCCCCCAGTTCAGCTCCTACGAGCAGTACTTC
>TRBJ1-1|NA|NA|TRBV6-6
CASRTTQVFMNTEAFF
TGTGCCAGCAGAACTACCCAGGTGTTCATGAACACTGAAGCTTTCTTT
>TRBJ1-2|NA|NA|TRBV19
CASSAGTIYGYTF
TGTGCCAGTAGTGCCGGGACCATTTATGGCTACACCTTC
>TRBJ2-2|NA|TRBD2|TRBV2
CASSETSGRAGELFF
TGTGCCAGCAGTGAGACTAGCGGGAGGGCCGGGGAGCTGTTTTTT
>TRBJ1-3|NA|TRBD1|TRBV10-3
CAISETGQADSGNTIYF
TGTGCCATCAGTGAGACGGGACAGGCTGACTCTGGAAACACCATATATTTT
>TRBJ2-7|NA|TRBD2|TRBV6-2/TRBV6-3
CASSYSPLANAYEQYF
TGTGCCAGCAGTTACTCGCCACTAGCGAATGCCTACGAGCAGTACTTC
>TRBJ2-1|NA|TRBD2|TRBV7-9
CASVLGSGRYNEQFF
TGTGCCAGCGTCCTGGGGAGCGGGAGGTACAATGAGCAGTTCTTC